Following are 14 T cell receptor beta chains from one sample sequenced in a study of CD8+CD57+ T cells in acquired aplastic anemia. Genomic DNA was employed as the template in profiling TCR beta VDJ and CDR3. TCRdb itself ran the reads through MiXCR, one entry per CDR3 protein. The sample has around 500,000 distinct CDR3 sequences, approximately 33% seen once. Patients chosen for sequencing had shown CD8+CD57+ cell expansion by flow cytometry. The sequencing input was sorted CD4+, CD8+, or CD8+CD57+ T cells (not recorded which) from PBMCs. These receptors were obtained from a human donor with aplastic anemia.

This clonotype was found many times. The chain couples TRBV14 to TRBJ1-3; 7 bases agree with TRBD1. Germline assignment: CDR1 SGHDN and CDR2 FVKESK. The V gene end was trimmed by 6 bases and the J gene end by 1 base; junction bases not matched to a gene: 3. The CDR3 runs 14 residues. The CDR3 nucleotides read TGTGCCAGCAGGTCGACAGGGTCTGGAAACACCATATATTTT. Its translation is CASRSTGSGNTIYF.

This clonotype turned up a few times. The chain has TRBV3-1 and TRBJ1-1, with no clear D. This CDR3 contains 14 residues. Trimming removed 2 bases from V and 2 bases from J, with 9 bases in between. Germline V lookup: CDR1 LGHDT, CDR2 YNNKEL (reference sequence). The CDR3 reads CASSQLPGNTEAFF. The CDR3 DNA is TGTGCCAGCAGCCAACTCCCCGGAAACACTGAAGCTTTCTTT.

Notes on this clonotype: A read error may be the cause here, since a much bigger clone is one base away. This chain joins TRBV9 and TRBJ1-2, with D tentatively TRBD1 (5 bases). In germline, CDR1 is SGDLS, CDR2 YYNGEE. The CDR3 has 14 residues. CDR3 sequence (DNA): TGTGCCAGTGGCGGGGCAGAAGCTAACTGTGGCTACACCTTC. Amino acid sequence: CASGGAEANCGYTF.

The chain uses TRBV7-2 and TRBJ2-1; a weak D match, TRBD2 (7 bases). Trimming removed 7 bases from V and 7 bases from J, with 14 bases in between. Germline lookup yields CDR1 SGHTA and CDR2 FQGNSA. CDR3 length equals 13 residues. In DNA form, the CDR3 reads TGTGCCAGCAAGGGGGGGGTTAAGAATGAGCAGTTCTTC. It is translated as CASKGGVKNEQFF. The whole variable domain, filled in from reference TRBV7-2 and TRBJ2-1, reads GAGVSQSPSNKVTEKGKDVELRCDPISGHTALYWYRQSLGQGLEFLIYFQGNSAPDKSGLPSDRFSAERTGGSVSTLTIQRTQQEDSAVYLCASKGGVKNEQFFGPGTRLTVL.

The CDR3 loop is CASSLGRGWTDTQYF. CDR3 sequence (DNA): TGTGCCAGCAGCTTAGGACGCGGGTGGACAGATACGCAGTATTTT. The chain carries TRBV7-2 and TRBJ2-3; maybe TRBD2 (5 bases). The V end lost 1 base, the J end lost 3 bases, and 11 bases lay between the germline ends. CDR3 size: 15 residues. Germline assignment: CDR1 SGHTA and CDR2 FQGNSA. Based on the CDR3 plus reference TRBV7-2 and TRBJ2-3, the full variable domain is GAGVSQSPSNKVTEKGKDVELRCDPISGHTALYWYRQSLGQGLEFLIYFQGNSAPDKSGLPSDRFSAERTGGSVSTLTIQRTQQEDSAVYLCASSLGRGWTDTQYFGPGTRLTVL.

To note about this clonotype: A much larger clone differs by one base, so this may be a read error. The CDR3 carries no conserved terminal phenylalanine or tryptophan, so it likely arises from a read error. The chain couples TRBV7-6 to TRBJ1-6; 9 bases are shared with TRBD1. V lost 5 bases to trimming and J lost 6 bases; unmatched junction nucleotides: 2. Germline CDR1 SGHVS, CDR2 FNYEAQ. This CDR3 spans 14 amino acids. Here the CDR3 reads CASSTGGGNSPLHL. The CDR3 coding sequence is TGTGCCAGCAGCACAGGGGGCGGTAATTCACCCCTCCACCTT.

Notes on this clonotype: Possible read error: a much larger clone is one base away. The chain is built from TRBV7-9 and TRBJ2-1; no reliable D call. Germline assignment: CDR1 SEHNR and CDR2 FQNEAQ (reference sequence). CDR3 size: 13 residues. The CDR3 coding sequence is TGTGCCAGCAACTTAGATGGTTACAATGAGCAGTTCTTC. Translated: CASNLDGYNEQFF.

The count of this clonotype is one. The V and J genes are TRBV5-1 and TRBJ2-7; no firm D call. There are 14 residues in the CDR3. Germline lookup yields CDR1 SGHRS and CDR2 YFSETQ. Trimming left V 1 base short and J 3 bases short, with 11 bases between. The CDR3 reads CASSLFGYGYEQYF. CDR3 bases: TGCGCCAGCAGCTTGTTTGGCTACGGCTACGAGCAGTACTTC.

This clonotype was observed a handful of times. V usage is TRBV2 and J usage is TRBJ1-6, with TRBD1 identical over 8 bases. CDR3 size: 15 residues. The germline V gene has CDR1 SNHLY and CDR2 FYNNEI. The junction had 7 bases not matched to a gene; V was cut back by 5 bases and J by 7 bases. The CDR3 coding sequence is TGTGCCAGCAGTTTAACCGACAGGGGAAATTCACCCCTCCACTTT. As protein: CASSLTDRGNSPLHF.

The table lists this clonotype with many counts. This rearrangement joins TRBV12-3 or TRBV12-4 to TRBJ2-3, with TRBD2 matching over 7 bases. There are 14 residues in the CDR3. V was clipped by 5 bases and J by 0 bases; unmatched bases: 2. The DNA for the CDR3 is TGTGCCAGCAGTGGACTAGTAAGCACAGATACGCAGTATTTT. Protein sequence: CASSGLVSTDTQYF.

This chain links TRBV4-3 with TRBJ1-3; the D gene is possibly TRBD1 (6 bases). Per the germline V gene, CDR1 is LGHNA and CDR2 is YSLEER. Trimming shortened V by 2 bases and J by 4 bases, and 12 bases separated the two germline ends. CDR3 size: 15 residues. The CDR3 coding sequence is TGCGCCAGCAGCCAAACATCCGGACAGGGAAACACCATATATTTT. Its translation: CASSQTSGQGNTIYF.

The chain has TRBV2 and TRBJ1-1; D is unclear. CDR1 SNHLY and CDR2 FYNNEI come from the germline V gene. The CDR3 totals 16 residues. V lost 6 bases, J lost 0 bases, and 17 bases lay in between. The CDR3 bases are TGTGCCAGCAGACCCACAAAGGAACAGATGAACACTGAAGCTTTCTTT. Residues: CASRPTKEQMNTEAFF. Supplemented by reference TRBV2 and TRBJ1-1, the full variable domain reads EPEVTQTPSHQVTQMGQEVILRCVPISNHLYFYWYRQILGQKVEFLVSFYNNEISEKSEIFDDQFSVERPDGSNFTLKIRSTKLEDSAMYFCASRPTKEQMNTEAFFGQGTRLTVV.

This clonotype came up a few times. The V and J genes are TRBV5-4 and TRBJ1-2, with a weak D call TRBD1 (5 bases). CDR1 is SGHNT, CDR2 YYREEE, per germline (reference sequence). The CDR3 length is 14 residues. V lost 4 bases to trimming and J lost 4 bases, with 14 bases between them. CDR3 nucleotide sequence: TGTGCCAGCAGCCCTAGGGACCACATCTATGGCTACACCTTC. It is translated as CASSPRDHIYGYTF.

The rearrangement uses TRBV12-3 or TRBV12-4 and TRBJ1-3; possibly TRBD1 for D (6 bases). The CDR3 sequence is 13 residues long. V lost 8 bases and J lost 6, with 14 bases in between. The CDR3 DNA reads TGTGCCAGCTGGGGGCTTCCTGAAAACACCATATATTTT. Amino acids: CASWGLPENTIYF.